Listed below are T cell receptor beta chains from one sample, sequenced in a study of cytomegalovirus exposure and HLA in healthy donors. TCRdb keeps only in-frame clones here, not all; method: immunoSEQ multiplex PCR. The table has some 120,000 clones, 60% to 85% seen once. The source material was PBMCs. These receptors were taken from a man aged 30 to 45 in good health and CMV-seronegative. CDR3s include the opening cysteine and the closing phenylalanine or tryptophan. Fields, in order: V gene, D gene, J gene, clone size, CDR3 protein, CDR3 DNA. D genes are given only for firm matches. Size tells how often a clone was seen (once, few, many) or the class of an expanded clone, and some rows leave it out.

TRBV7-2,.,TRBJ2-7,.,CASSFRVDSYEQYF,TGTGCCAGCAGCTTTCGGGTCGACTCCTACGAGCAGTACTTC
TRBV9,.,TRBJ2-7,once,CASSPRLESSYEQYF,TGTGCCAGCAGCCCCCGACTAGAGTCCTCCTACGAGCAGTACTTC
TRBV6-5,.,TRBJ2-7,.,CASSLLGGEQYF,TGTGCCAGCAGCCTTCTAGGGGGCGAGCAGTACTTC
TRBV15,TRBD1,TRBJ1-5,once,CATSPGQGFSQPQHF,TGTGCCACCAGTCCGGGACAGGGTTTTTCTCAGCCCCAGCATTTT
TRBV2,TRBD2,TRBJ2-7,.,CASRGLLARVGYEQYF,TGTGCCAGCAGGGGACTACTAGCGCGGGTTGGGTACGAGCAGTACTTC
TRBV4-3,TRBD2,TRBJ2-1,.,CASSQEWAGGGNEQFF,TGCGCCAGCAGCCAAGAATGGGCGGGAGGGGGGAATGAGCAGTTCTTC
TRBV18,.,TRBJ1-4,once,CASSPISSGSTARGPATNEKLFF,TGTGCCAGCTCACCAATAAGTTCGGGGTCGACAGCGCGGGGCCCTGCAACTAATGAAAAACTGTTTTTT
TRBV5-4,TRBD1,TRBJ2-7,.,CASSLPGQGAHGQYF,TGTGCCAGCAGCTTACCGGGACAGGGGGCTCATGGGCAGTACTTC
TRBV9,TRBD2,TRBJ2-1,.,CASSETPLPGGDNEQFF,TGTGCCAGCAGCGAAACCCCCTTGCCGGGAGGGGACAATGAGCAGTTCTTC
TRBV4-2,.,TRBJ1-5,few,CASSQDHLISNQPQHF,TGTGCCAGCAGCCAAGATCATCTAATTAGCAATCAGCCCCAGCATTTT
TRBV10-1,.,TRBJ2-4,.,CASSEQQEGLAKNIQYF,TGCGCCAGCAGTGAGCAGCAGGAGGGCCTAGCCAAAAACATTCAGTACTTC
TRBV15,TRBD1,TRBJ2-5,.,CATSPGQGQETQYF,TGTGCCACCTCTCCGGGACAGGGTCAAGAGACCCAGTACTTC
TRBV11-2,TRBD2,TRBJ2-1,.,CASSSAGGNNEQFF,TGTGCCAGCAGCTCGGCGGGGGGGAACAATGAGCAGTTCTTC
TRBV29-1,TRBD2,TRBJ2-2,once,CTGLAGNTGELFF,TGCACCGGACTAGCGGGGAACACCGGGGAGCTGTTTTTT
TRBV10-3,TRBD1,TRBJ1-4,.,CAISPQQGAGEKLFF,TGTGCCATCAGCCCACAACAGGGGGCGGGTGAAAAACTGTTTTTT
TRBV29-1,.,TRBJ2-6,.,CSVYLLSSGANVLTF,TGCAGCGTTTATTTACTCTCCTCTGGGGCCAACGTCCTGACTTTC
TRBV30,TRBD1,TRBJ2-7,.,CAWSWDRGAYEQYF,TGTGCCTGGAGCTGGGACAGGGGAGCCTACGAGCAGTATTTC
TRBV29-1,.,TRBJ2-7,.,CSVKRRIEVSYEQYF,TGCAGCGTTAAAAGACGGATAGAGGTTTCCTACGAGCAGTACTTC
TRBV6-5,.,TRBJ2-3,few,CASSYQGLQTDTQYF,TGTGCCAGCAGTTACCAGGGATTGCAGACAGATACGCAGTATTTT
TRBV27,TRBD2,TRBJ2-7,.,CASRPGGIYEQYF,TGTGCCAGCCGTCCGGGGGGGATTTACGAGCAGTACTTC
TRBV29-1,.,TRBJ2-1,few,CSVEPVNEQFF,TGCAGCGTTGAACCAGTCAATGAGCAGTTCTTC
TRBV18,TRBD2,TRBJ2-7,.,CASSPLRTSGVSSYEQYF,TGTGCCAGCTCACCACTGAGGACTAGCGGGGTCTCCTCCTACGAGCAGTACTTC
TRBV29-1,.,TRBJ2-7,.,CSVGFAGAYPLEQYF,TGCAGCGTTGGGTTCGCGGGGGCCTATCCCCTCGAGCAGTACTTC
TRBV27,.,TRBJ2-1,.,CASSPLRLSVDEQFF,TGTGCCAGCAGTCCTCTGAGACTTTCAGTCGATGAGCAGTTCTTC
TRBV19,.,TRBJ2-2,.,CASSIGGTGRELFF,TGTGCCAGTAGTATTGGAGGGACGGGGCGGGAGCTGTTTTTT
TRBV4-3,TRBD2,TRBJ2-1,.,CASSQGLTSGSRNEQFF,TGCGCCAGCAGCCAAGGCCTCACTAGCGGGAGTAGAAATGAGCAGTTCTTC